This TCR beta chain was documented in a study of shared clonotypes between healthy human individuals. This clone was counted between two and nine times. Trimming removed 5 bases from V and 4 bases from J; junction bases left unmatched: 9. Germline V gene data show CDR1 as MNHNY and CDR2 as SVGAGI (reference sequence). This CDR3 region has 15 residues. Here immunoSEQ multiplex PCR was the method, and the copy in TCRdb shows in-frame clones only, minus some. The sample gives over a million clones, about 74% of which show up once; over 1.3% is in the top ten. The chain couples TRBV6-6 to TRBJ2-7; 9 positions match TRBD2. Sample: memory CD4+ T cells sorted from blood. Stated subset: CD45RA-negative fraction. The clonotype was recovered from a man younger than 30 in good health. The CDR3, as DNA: TGTGCCAGCAGTCAGGGCGGGGGGGCTAAATACGAGCAGTACTTC. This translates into CASSQGGGAKYEQYF.